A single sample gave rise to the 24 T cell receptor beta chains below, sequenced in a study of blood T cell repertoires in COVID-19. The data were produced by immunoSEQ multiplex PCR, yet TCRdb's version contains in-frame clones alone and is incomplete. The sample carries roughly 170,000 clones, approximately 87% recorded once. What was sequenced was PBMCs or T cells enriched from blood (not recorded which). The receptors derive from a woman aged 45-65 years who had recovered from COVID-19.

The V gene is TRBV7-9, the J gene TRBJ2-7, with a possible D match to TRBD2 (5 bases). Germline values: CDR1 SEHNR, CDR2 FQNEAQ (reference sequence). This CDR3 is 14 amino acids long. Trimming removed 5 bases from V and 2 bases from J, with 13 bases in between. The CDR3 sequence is CASSPLTKPYEQYV. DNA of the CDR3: TGTGCCAGCAGCCCCTTGACTAAACCCTACGAGCAGTACGTC.

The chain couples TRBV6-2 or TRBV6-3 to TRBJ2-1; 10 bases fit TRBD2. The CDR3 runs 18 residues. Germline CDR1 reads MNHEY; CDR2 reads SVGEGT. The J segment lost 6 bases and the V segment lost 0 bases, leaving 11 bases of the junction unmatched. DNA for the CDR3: TGTGCCAGCAGTTACTCTGGGCTAGCGGGAGTCATGGGCAATGAGCAGTTCTTC. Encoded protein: CASSYSGLAGVMGNEQFF.

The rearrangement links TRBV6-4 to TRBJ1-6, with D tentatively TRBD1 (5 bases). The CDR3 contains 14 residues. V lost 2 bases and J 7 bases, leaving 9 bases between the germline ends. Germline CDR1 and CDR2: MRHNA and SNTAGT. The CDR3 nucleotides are TGTGCCAGCAGTGACGGGGCGGTCAATTCACCCCTCCACTTT. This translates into CASSDGAVNSPLHF.

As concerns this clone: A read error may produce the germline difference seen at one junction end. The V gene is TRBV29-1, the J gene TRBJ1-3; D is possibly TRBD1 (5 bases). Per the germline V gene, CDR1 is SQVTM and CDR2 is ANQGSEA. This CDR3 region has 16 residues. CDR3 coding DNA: TGCAGCGTTGGAGTTGAGGGGAGGTCGGGTGGAGACACCATATATTTT. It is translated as CSVGVEGRSGGDTIYF. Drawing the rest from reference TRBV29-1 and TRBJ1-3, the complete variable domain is SAVISQKPSRDICQRGTSLTIQCQVDSQVTMMFWYRQQPGQSLTLIATANQGSEATYESGFVIDKFPISRPNLTFSTLTVSNMSPEDSSIYLCSVGVEGRSGGDTIYFGEGSWLTVV.

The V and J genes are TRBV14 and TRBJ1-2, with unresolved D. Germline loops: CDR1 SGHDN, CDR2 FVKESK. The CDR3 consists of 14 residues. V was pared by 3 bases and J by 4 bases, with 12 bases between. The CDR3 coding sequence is TGTGCCAGCAGCCACAGACAATTCGGCTATGGCTACACCTTC. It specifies CASSHRQFGYGYTF.

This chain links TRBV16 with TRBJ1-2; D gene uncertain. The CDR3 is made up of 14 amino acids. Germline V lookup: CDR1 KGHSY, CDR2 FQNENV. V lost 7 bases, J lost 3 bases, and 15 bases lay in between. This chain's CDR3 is CASTGNSRYYGYTF. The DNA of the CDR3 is TGTGCCAGCACCGGTAACAGCAGATACTATGGCTACACCTTC.

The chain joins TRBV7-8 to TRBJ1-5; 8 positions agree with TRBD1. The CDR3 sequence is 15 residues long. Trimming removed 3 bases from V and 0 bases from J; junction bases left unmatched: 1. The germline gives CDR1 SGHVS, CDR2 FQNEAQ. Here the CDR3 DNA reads TGTGCCAGCAGCTTCACAGGGGGTAGCAATCAGCCCCAGCATTTT. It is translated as CASSFTGGSNQPQHF.

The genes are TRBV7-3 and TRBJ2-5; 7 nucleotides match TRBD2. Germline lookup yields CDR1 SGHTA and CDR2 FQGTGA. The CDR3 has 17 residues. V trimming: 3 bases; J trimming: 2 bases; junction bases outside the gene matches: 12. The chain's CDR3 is CASSFLSTGGRQETQYF. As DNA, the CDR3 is TGTGCCAGCAGCTTCCTATCAACGGGGGGACGGCAAGAGACCCAGTACTTC. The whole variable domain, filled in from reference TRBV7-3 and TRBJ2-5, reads GAGVSQTPSNKVTEKGKYVELRCDPISGHTALYWYRQSLGQGPEFLIYFQGTGAADDSGLPNDRFFAVRPEGSVSTLKIQRTERGDSAVYLCASSFLSTGGRQETQYFGPGTRLLVL.

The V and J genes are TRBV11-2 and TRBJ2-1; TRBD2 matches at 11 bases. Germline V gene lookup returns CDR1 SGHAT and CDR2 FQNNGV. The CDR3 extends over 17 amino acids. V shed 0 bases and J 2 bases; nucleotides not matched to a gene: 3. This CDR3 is CASSLDRGLAAYNEQFF. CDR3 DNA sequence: TGTGCCAGCAGCTTAGATCGGGGACTAGCGGCCTACAATGAGCAGTTCTTC.

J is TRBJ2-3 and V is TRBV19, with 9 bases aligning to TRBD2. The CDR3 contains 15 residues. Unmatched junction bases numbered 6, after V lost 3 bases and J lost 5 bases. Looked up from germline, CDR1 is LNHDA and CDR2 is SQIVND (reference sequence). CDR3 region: CASSIRASGKDTQYF. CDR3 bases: TGTGCCAGTAGTATTAGGGCTAGCGGGAAAGATACGCAGTATTTT.

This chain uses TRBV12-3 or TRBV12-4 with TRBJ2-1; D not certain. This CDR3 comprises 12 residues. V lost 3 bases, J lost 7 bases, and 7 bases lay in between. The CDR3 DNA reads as TGTGCCAGCAGTTTTAACGGGAATGAGCAGTTCTTC. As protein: CASSFNGNEQFF.

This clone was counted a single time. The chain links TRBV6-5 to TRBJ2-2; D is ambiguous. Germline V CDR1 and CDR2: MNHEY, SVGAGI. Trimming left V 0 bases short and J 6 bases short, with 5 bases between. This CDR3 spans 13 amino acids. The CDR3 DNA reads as TGTGCCAGCAGTTACTCTAGTCCCGGGGAGCTGTTTTTT. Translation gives CASSYSSPGELFF.

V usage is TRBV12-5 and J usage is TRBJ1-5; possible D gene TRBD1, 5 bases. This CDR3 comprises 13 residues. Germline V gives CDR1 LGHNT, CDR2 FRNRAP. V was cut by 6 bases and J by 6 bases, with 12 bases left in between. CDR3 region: CASGPERGQPQHF. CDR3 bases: TGTGCTAGTGGCCCAGAAAGGGGTCAGCCCCAGCATTTT.

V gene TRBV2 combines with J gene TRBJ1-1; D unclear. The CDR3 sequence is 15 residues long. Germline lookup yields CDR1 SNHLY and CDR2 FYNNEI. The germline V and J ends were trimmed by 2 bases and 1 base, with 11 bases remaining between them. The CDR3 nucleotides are TGTGCCAGCAGTGAATCCCCGCGGGCGAACACTGAAGCTTTCTTT. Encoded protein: CASSESPRANTEAFF.

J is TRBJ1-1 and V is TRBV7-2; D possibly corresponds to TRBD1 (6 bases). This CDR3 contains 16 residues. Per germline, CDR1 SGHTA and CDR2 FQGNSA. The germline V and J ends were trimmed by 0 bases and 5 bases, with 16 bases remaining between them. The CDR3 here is CASSLAAAGGRTEAFF. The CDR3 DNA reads TGTGCCAGCAGCTTAGCGGCCGCGGGGGGGCGGACTGAAGCTTTCTTT. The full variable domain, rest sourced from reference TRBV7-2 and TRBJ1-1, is GAGVSQSPSNKVTEKGKDVELRCDPISGHTALYWYRQSLGQGLEFLIYFQGNSAPDKSGLPSDRFSAERTGGSVSTLTIQRTQQEDSAVYLCASSLAAAGGRTEAFFGQGTRLTVV.

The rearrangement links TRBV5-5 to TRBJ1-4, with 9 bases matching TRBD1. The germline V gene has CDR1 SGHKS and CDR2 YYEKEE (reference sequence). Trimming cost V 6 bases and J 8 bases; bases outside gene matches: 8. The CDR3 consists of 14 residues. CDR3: CASNNPGTGEKLFF. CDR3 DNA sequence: TGTGCCAGCAACAATCCCGGGACAGGGGAAAAACTGTTTTTT.

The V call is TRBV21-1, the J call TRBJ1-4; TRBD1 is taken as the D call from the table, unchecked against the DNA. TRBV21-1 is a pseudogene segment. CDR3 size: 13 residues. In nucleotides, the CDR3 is TGTGCCAGCAAGATAACCCAGGGAGAAAAACTGTTTTTT. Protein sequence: CASKITQGEKLFF.

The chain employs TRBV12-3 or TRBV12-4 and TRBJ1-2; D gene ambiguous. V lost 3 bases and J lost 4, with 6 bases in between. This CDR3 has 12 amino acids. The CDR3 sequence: CASSLRPYGYTF. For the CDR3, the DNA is TGTGCCAGCAGTTTGCGGCCCTATGGCTACACCTTC.

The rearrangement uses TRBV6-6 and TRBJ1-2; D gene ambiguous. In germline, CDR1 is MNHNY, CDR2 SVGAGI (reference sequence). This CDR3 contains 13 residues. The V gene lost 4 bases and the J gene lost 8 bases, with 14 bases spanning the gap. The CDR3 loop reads CASSSTAQVGYTF. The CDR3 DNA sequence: TGTGCCAGCAGTTCGACCGCCCAGGTGGGCTACACCTTC.

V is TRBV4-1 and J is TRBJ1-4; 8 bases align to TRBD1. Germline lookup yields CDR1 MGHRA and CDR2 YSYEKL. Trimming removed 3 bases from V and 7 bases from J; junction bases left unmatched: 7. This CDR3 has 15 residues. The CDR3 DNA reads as TGCGCCAGCAGCCAGGACAGGGTTCAGAGTGAAAAACTGTTTTTT. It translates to CASSQDRVQSEKLFF.

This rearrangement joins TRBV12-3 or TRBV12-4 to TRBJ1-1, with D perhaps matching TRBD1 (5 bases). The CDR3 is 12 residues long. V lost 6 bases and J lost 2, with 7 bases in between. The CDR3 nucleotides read TGTGCCAGCAGGACAGCTAACACTGAAGCTTTCTTT. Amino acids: CASRTANTEAFF.

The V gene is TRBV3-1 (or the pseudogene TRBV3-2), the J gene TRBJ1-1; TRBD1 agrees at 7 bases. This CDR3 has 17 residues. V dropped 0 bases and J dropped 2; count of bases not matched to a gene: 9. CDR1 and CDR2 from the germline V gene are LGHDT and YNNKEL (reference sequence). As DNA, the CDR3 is TGTGCCAGCAGCCAAGACGACAGGGTAGGTCCTAACACTGAAGCTTTCTTT. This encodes CASSQDDRVGPNTEAFF.

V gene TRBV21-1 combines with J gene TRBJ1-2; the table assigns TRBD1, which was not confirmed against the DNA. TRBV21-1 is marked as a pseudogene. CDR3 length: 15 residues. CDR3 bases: TGTGCCAGCAGCCCGACGCCGACAGAGCTCTATGGCTACACCTTC. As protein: CASSPTPTELYGYTF.

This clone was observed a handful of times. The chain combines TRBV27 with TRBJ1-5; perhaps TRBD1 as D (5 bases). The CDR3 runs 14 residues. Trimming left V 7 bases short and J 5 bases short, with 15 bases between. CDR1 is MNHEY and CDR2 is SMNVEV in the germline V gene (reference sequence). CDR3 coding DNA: TGTGCCAGCAAGCTCCAGGGAATGCATCAGCCCCAGCATTTT. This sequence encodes CASKLQGMHQPQHF.